This T cell receptor (beta chain) was profiled in a study of cytomegalovirus exposure and HLA in healthy donors. Study-level points and caveats: Later analysis revealed greater clonal expansion in HLA-associated TCR beta chains than in equally common others. Fewer N-insertions (relative to the approximately 670-donor mean) were reportedly seen in an Asian-associated ancestry cluster in a later analysis.

Vbeta (60) and Jbeta (13) primers were used in the PCR. Profiled with immunoSEQ multiplex PCR; TCRdb holds only in-frame clones, not every one. Altogether about 160,000 clones are present, around three quarters being singletons, with the ten largest covering 2% to 2.5%. As regards this clone: Antigen specificity is unknown.

The CDR3 loop spans 14 amino acids. From germline, CDR1 is SGHDN and CDR2 FVKESK. V shed 1 base and J 8 bases; nucleotides not matched to a gene: 1. The rearrangement joins TRBV14 to TRBJ2-1; 11 bases fit TRBD2. The specimen was PBMCs. The receptor was isolated from a man aged 35 to 55 in good health and CMV-seronegative. CDR3 DNA sequence: TGTGCCAGCAGCCAAGTAGCGGGGGGGGATGAGCAGTTCTTC. Protein: CASSQVAGGDEQFF.